This T cell receptor (beta chain) originates from a study of prognosis after radiotherapy for stage I lung cancer (dated by TCRdb to about 2021). As for the study more broadly: Between April 2018 and 2019, fewer than 20 patients with stage I NSCLC were enrolled in Nanjing, China. More than eleven cases involved newly diagnosed primary stage I lung tumors, and roughly 5 involved oligometastatic NSCLC subsequent to surgical resection of the primary tumor. Every patient was deemed medically inoperable, over 10 because of comorbidities and six to eight because they refused surgery. The cohort comprised 10 to 15 men and several women with a median age of roughly 75 years, ranging from 53 to 84 years. Tumor histology was squamous cell carcinoma in more than five patients and adenocarcinoma in under 15. Using image-guided IMRT or VMAT, SBRT was delivered in 3 to 5 fractions at a biologically effective dose of at least 100 Gy. Concurrent therapy was not administered to any patient alongside SBRT. Distant metastases were developed by four of the 19 patients after SBRT, at a median of 7 months, whereas no significant progression was observed in the other 15 patients. Peripheral blood TCR beta repertoires were profiled in stage I NSCLC patients before and after stereotactic body radiotherapy, and the repertoires were related to distant failure. The study took one blood sample before SBRT and one after SBRT from each of roughly 19 patients and sequenced all 38 samples. The investigation overall reported the following: None of the reported P values were adjusted for multiple comparisons. TRBV and TRBJ usage frequencies reportedly differed by metastasis status, in two V genes at baseline and in roughly 9 V and two J genes after SBRT. After SBRT, the number of unique TCR clones decreased (median around 9,400 before versus 6,500 to 7,000 after; Wilcoxon paired P=0.011). Tumor specificity of expanded TCR clones was not determined. Post-SBRT Shannon entropy and its change from baseline were lower in patients who developed distant metastases; baseline Shannon entropy was not associated with metastases. The study was limited by the small cohort and short follow-up, and independent validation of the study findings is required.

In the germline V gene, CDR1 corresponds to SGHVS and CDR2 to FQNEAQ. Inclusive of the bounding cysteine and phenylalanine, the CDR3 is 14 residues long. The kept DNA is CDR3 alone, 42 bases in frame from the first base. After removal of 5 bases from V and 0 bases from J, the junction retains 4 bases not matched to a gene. This clonotype has at least ten counts. Its target antigen remains unknown. One base away there is no much larger clone; base qualities are not given. Two rounds of multiplex PCR were performed to amplify the TCR beta CDR3 region from genomic DNA. In the first PCR round, primers specific to each TRBV and TRBJ gene were used, and the primer sequences were filed in Chinese patent CN105087789A. Universal primers were used in the second round of PCR. The Roche High Pure PCR Template Preparation Kit was used to extract genomic DNA from the frozen PBMCs. Libraries were sequenced paired-end with 151 bp reads on an Illumina HiSeq 3000. In the authors' own workflow: CutAdapt was used to remove raw reads lacking the multiplex PCR primer sequences. High-quality paired reads were merged into contigs with PEAR. By alignment to reference sequences, MiXCR assigned TRB V, D and J gene segments to each contig. CDR3 sequences were clustered by base quality and sequence similarity to remove sequencing errors. Shannon entropy, normalized by the natural log of the productive TCR sequence number, served as the measure of diversity. To get clonality, Shannon entropy was divided by the natural log of the number of unique clonotypes, and that result was subtracted from one. The Youden index of ROC curves was used to select progression-free survival cut-offs for repertoire metrics, and analyses were performed in R 3.5.3. TCRdb reworked the public reads: Q25 trimming with fastp, MiXCR clone assembly, productive beta chains retained. Each CDR3 protein gets just one entry, which takes the most common genes and DNA from the rows behind it. V and J calls and clone size were set by TCRdb, not the authors. The sample includes about 14,000 distinct CDR3 sequences, with 37% observed a single time. Around two fifths of the sample is taken by the ten largest.

All patients had node-negative disease on CT and PET/CT, and none had a history of other malignancies or prior chemotherapy or radiotherapy. Roughly 6.5 milliliters of peripheral venous blood were drawn into EDTA tubes at each of two time points. Ficoll-Paque Plus density-gradient centrifugation was used to isolate PBMCs. Right after collection, samples were placed at -80 degrees C and kept there until analysis. The sequence joins TRBV7-8 to TRBJ2-7; the junction holds 7 bases that match TRBD1. The clonotype comes from a donor over 45 with non-small cell lung cancer. The sequences come from PBMCs, collected before or after stereotactic body radiation therapy (not recorded which). The CDR3: CASSDRVSSYEQYF. The nucleotide sequence is given as TGTGCCAGCAGCGACAGGGTCAGCTCCTACGAGCAGTACTTC. Reference TRBV7-8 and TRBJ2-7 proteins supply the regions before and after the CDR3; the full variable domain is: GAGVSQSPRYKVAKRGQDVALRCDPISGHVSLFWYQQALGQGPEFLTYFQNEAQLDKSGLPSDRFFAERPEGSVSTLKIQRTQQEDSAVYLCASSDRVSSYEQYFGPGTRLTVT.